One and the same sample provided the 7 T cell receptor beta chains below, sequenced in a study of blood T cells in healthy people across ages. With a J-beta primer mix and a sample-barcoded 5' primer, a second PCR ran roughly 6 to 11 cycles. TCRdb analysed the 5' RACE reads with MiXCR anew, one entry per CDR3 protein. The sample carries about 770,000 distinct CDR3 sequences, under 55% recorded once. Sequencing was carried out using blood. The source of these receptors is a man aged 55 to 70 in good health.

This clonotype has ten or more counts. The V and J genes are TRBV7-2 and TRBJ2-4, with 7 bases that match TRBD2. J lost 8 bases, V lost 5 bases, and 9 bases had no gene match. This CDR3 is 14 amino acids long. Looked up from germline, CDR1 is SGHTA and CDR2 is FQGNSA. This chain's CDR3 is CASSRRGGLDIQYF. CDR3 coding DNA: TGTGCCAGCAGCCGAAGGGGAGGGCTAGACATTCAGTACTTC.

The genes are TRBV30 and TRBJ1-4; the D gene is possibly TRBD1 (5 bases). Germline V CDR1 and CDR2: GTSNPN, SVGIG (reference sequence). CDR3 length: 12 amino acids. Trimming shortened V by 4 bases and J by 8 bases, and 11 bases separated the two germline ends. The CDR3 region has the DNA TGTGCCTGGAACTCTGGGGGGGAAAAACTGTTTTTT. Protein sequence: CAWNSGGEKLFF. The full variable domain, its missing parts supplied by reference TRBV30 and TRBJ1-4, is SQTIHQWPATLVQPVGSPLSLECTVEGTSNPNLYWYRQAAGRGLQLLFYSVGIGQISSEVPQNLSASRPQDRQFILSSKKLLLSDSGFYLCAWNSGGEKLFFGSGTQLSVL.

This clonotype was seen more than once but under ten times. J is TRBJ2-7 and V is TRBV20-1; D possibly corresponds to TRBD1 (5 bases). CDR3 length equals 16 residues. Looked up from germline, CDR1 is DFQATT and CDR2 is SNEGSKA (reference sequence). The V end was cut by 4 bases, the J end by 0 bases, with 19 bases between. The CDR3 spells CSATHLGETYSYEQYF. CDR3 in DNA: TGCAGTGCTACCCACCTAGGGGAAACTTACTCCTACGAGCAGTACTTC.

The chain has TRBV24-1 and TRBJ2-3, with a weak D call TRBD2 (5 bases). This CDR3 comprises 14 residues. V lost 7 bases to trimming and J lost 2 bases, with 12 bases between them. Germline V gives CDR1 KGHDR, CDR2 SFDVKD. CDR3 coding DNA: TGTGCCACCAGCGCCGGGGTCGACACAGATACGCAGTATTTT. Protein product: CATSAGVDTDTQYF.

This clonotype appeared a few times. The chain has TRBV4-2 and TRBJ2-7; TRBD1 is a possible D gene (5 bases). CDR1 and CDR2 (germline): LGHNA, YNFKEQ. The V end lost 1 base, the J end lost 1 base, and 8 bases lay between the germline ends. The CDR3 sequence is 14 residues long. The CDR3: CASSQGTYSYEQYF. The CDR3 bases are TGTGCCAGCAGCCAAGGGACATATTCCTACGAGCAGTACTTC.

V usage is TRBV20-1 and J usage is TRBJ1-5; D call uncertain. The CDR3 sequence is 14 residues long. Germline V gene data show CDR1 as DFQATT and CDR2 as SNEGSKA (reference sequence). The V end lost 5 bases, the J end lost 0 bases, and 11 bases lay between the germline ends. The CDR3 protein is CSARGGYSNQPQHF. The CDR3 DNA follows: TGCAGTGCTCGTGGCGGTTATAGCAATCAGCCCCAGCATTTT.

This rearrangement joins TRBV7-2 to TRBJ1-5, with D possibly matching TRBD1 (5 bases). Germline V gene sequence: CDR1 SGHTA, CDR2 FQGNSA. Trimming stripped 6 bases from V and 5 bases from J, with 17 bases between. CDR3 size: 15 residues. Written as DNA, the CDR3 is TGTGCCAGCAGTGATAGGGACCCTTTCGATCAGCCCCAGCATTTT. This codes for CASSDRDPFDQPQHF.